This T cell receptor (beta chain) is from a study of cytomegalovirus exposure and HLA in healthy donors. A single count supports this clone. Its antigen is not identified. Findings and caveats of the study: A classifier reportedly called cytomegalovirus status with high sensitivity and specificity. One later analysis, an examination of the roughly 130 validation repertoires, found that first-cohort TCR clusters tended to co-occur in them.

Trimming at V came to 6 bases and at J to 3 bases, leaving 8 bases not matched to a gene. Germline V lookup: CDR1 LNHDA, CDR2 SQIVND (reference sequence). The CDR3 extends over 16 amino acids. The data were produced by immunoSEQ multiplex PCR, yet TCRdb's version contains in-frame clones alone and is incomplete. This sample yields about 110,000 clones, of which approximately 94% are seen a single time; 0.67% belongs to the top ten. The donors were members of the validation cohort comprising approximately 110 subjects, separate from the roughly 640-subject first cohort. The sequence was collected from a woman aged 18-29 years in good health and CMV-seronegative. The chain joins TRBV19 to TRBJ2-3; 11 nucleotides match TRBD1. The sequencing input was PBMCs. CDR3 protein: CASRLGQGAVTDTQYF. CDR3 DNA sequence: TGTGCCAGTAGGCTCGGACAGGGGGCGGTGACAGATACGCAGTATTTT.